The sequence of this T cell receptor (beta chain) was determined in a study of identifying expanded T cells in peripheral blood. Sequencing was performed with immunoSEQ multiplex PCR; in TCRdb, only in-frame clones are kept and a portion is missing. The sample gives approximately 94,000 clones, around nine tenths of which show up once; less than 7% is in the top ten. Germline V CDR1 and CDR2: MNHEY, SMNVEV (reference sequence). The CDR3 has 14 amino acids. Unmatched junction bases numbered 3, after V lost 2 bases and J lost 10 bases. Specimen: blood. This clonotype originated in a person aged 18 to 70 in good health. The chain joins TRBV27 to TRBJ1-6, with 9 positions matching TRBD1. CDR3 residues: CASSLDRGRSPLHF. CDR3 sequence (DNA): TGTGCCAGCAGTTTAGACAGGGGGAGGTCACCCCTCCACTTT.